This TCR beta chain was sequenced during a study of T cell changes during pregnancy in multiple sclerosis. Sequenced by immunoSEQ multiplex PCR; TCRdb stores in-frame clones only, minus some. This repertoire shows about 47,000 clones, roughly 89% found once; its top ten account for under 2%. V was clipped by 6 bases and J by 5 bases, with 16 bases between them. The length of the CDR3 is 15 residues. CDR1 and CDR2 (germline): MRHNA, SNTAGT. The TCR was taken from a female donor with multiple sclerosis, enrolled in a pregnancy study. V gene TRBV6-4 combines with J gene TRBJ1-4, with D possibly being TRBD1 (6 bases). Sample: peripheral blood, taken in the first trimester of pregnancy. The CDR3 here is CASSVDSSQNEKLFF. DNA for the CDR3: TGTGCCAGCAGCGTGGACAGTTCGCAGAATGAAAAACTGTTTTTT.